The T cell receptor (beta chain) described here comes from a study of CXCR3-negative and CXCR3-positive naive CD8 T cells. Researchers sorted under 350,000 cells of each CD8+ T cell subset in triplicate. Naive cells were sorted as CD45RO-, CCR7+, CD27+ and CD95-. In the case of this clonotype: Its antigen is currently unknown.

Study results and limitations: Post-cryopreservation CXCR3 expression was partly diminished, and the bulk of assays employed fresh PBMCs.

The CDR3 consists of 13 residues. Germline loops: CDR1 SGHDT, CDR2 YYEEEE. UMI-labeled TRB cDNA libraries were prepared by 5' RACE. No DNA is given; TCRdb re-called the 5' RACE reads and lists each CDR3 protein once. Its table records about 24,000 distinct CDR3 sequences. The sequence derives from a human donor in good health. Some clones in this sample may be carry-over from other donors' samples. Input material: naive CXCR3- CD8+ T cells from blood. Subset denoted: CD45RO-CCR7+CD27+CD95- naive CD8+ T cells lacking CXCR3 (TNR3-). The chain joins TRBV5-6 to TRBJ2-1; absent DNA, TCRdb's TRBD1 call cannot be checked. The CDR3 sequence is CASSPGSYNEQFF. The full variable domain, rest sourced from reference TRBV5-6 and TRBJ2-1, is DAGVTQSPTHLIKTRGQQVTLRCSPKSGHDTVSWYQQALGQGPQFIFQYYEEEERQRGNFPDRFSGHQFPNYSSELNVNALLLGDSALYLCASSPGSYNEQFFGPGTRLTVL.